One and the same sample provided the 20 T cell receptor beta chains below, sequenced in a study of control samples from healthy donors and cancer patients. Profiled with immunoSEQ multiplex PCR; TCRdb holds only in-frame clones, not every one. Altogether roughly 150,000 clones are present, roughly 93% being singletons, with the ten largest covering roughly 5.5%. The sequenced sample consisted of blood. All receptors derive from a man younger than 35 in good health.

The CDR3 sequence: CSVEANTGILYGYTF. In DNA form, the CDR3 reads TGCAGCGTTGAAGCTAATACCGGGATTTTATATGGCTACACCTTC. V gene TRBV29-1 combines with J gene TRBJ1-2; D is unresolved. The CDR3 loop spans 15 amino acids. Trimming took 1 base from V and 5 from J, leaving 17 bases between them. Germline V gene data show CDR1 as SQVTM and CDR2 as ANQGSEA.

The rearrangement joins TRBV11-3 to TRBJ2-1; tentative D call: TRBD2 (6 bases). CDR1 SGHNT and CDR2 YENEEA come from the germline V gene. CDR3 length: 15 residues. V lost 1 base, J lost 9 bases, and 16 bases lay in between. The CDR3 nucleotides are TGTGCCAGCAGCTTAGGCGGGGCCGGGTTAGTTGAGCAGTTCTTC. Amino acid sequence: CASSLGGAGLVEQFF.

The gene calls are TRBV28 and TRBJ1-3; D gene unclear. Per germline, CDR1 MDHEN and CDR2 SYDVKM. This CDR3 has 14 residues. Trimming pared 7 bases from V and 2 bases from J, leaving 12 bases between. CDR3 residues: CASTRLETGNTIYF. As DNA, the CDR3 is TGTGCCAGCACTAGATTGGAAACTGGAAACACCATATATTTT.

This chain joins TRBV30 and TRBJ1-4, with a tentative D call TRBD1 (5 bases). CDR3 size: 14 residues. Germline CDR1 GTSNPN, CDR2 SVGIG (reference sequence). V lost 0 bases and J lost 8, with 13 bases in between. The CDR3 is CAWSVDGGAEKLFF. The CDR3 DNA is TGTGCCTGGAGTGTAGACGGGGGAGCCGAAAAACTGTTTTTT. The variable domain in full, completed from reference TRBV30 and TRBJ1-4, reads SQTIHQWPATLVQPVGSPLSLECTVEGTSNPNLYWYRQAAGRGLQLLFYSVGIGQISSEVPQNLSASRPQDRQFILSSKKLLLSDSGFYLCAWSVDGGAEKLFFGSGTQLSVL.

The genes are TRBV16 and TRBJ2-7, with 7 bases matching TRBD1. Trimming removed 1 base from V and 4 bases from J; junction bases left unmatched: 7. CDR1 and CDR2 (germline): KGHSY, FQNENV. The CDR3 spans 15 residues. CDR3 coding DNA: TGTGCCAGCAGCCAATGGACCGGGACAGATTACGAGCAGTACTTC. It codes for CASSQWTGTDYEQYF. The full variable domain, its missing parts supplied by reference TRBV16 and TRBJ2-7, is GEEVAQTPKHLVRGEGQKAKLYCAPIKGHSYVFWYQQVLKNEFKFLISFQNENVFDETGMPKERFSAKCLPNSPCSLEIQATKLEDSAVYFCASSQWTGTDYEQYFGPGTRLTVT.

This clone was recorded only once. The chain has TRBV20-1 and TRBJ2-2; TRBD2 is a possible D gene (6 bases). The CDR3 is 15 residues long. CDR1 and CDR2 (germline): DFQATT, SNEGSKA (reference sequence). The V gene lost 5 bases and the J gene lost 4 bases, with 17 bases spanning the gap. The CDR3 is CSAGGTDGTTGELFF. CDR3 nucleotide sequence: TGCAGTGCTGGTGGGACTGACGGAACCACCGGGGAGCTGTTTTTT.

This clone was found once. The chain employs TRBV5-6 and TRBJ2-7; the D is unclear. This CDR3 is 11 amino acids long. Trimming took off 2 bases at V and 6 bases at J, with 6 bases between the two ends. The germline CDR1 and CDR2 sequences are SGHDT and YYEEEE. The CDR3 DNA follows: TGTGCCAGCAGCTTTTCCCTCGAGCAGTACTTC. Its protein is CASSFSLEQYF. The full variable domain, rest sourced from reference TRBV5-6 and TRBJ2-7, is DAGVTQSPTHLIKTRGQQVTLRCSPKSGHDTVSWYQQALGQGPQFIFQYYEEEERQRGNFPDRFSGHQFPNYSSELNVNALLLGDSALYLCASSFSLEQYFGPGTRLTVT.

This chain joins TRBV6-5 and TRBJ2-1, with D hard to call. The germline gives CDR1 MNHEY, CDR2 SVGAGI. V shed 7 bases and J shed 1 base, with 11 bases lying between them. The CDR3 loop spans 14 amino acids. This CDR3 is CASIMDGSYNEQFF. The CDR3 coding sequence is TGTGCCAGCATAATGGACGGTTCCTACAATGAGCAGTTCTTC.

The sample holds one count of this clone. The rearrangement uses TRBV11-3 and TRBJ2-5, with D possibly being TRBD1 (5 bases). V lost 3 bases and J lost 6, with 11 bases in between. The CDR3 covers 13 residues. Germline lookup yields CDR1 SGHNT and CDR2 YENEEA. The CDR3 loop reads CASSFRGQKTQYF. CDR3 DNA: TGTGCCAGCAGCTTTAGGGGTCAGAAGACCCAGTACTTC. Drawing the rest from reference TRBV11-3 and TRBJ2-5, the complete variable domain is EAGVVQSPRYKIIEKKQPVAFWCNPISGHNTLYWYLQNLGQGPELLIRYENEEAVDDSQLPKDRFSAERLKGVDSTLKIQPAELGDSAVYLCASSFRGQKTQYFGPGTRLLVL.

This chain joins TRBV11-3 and TRBJ2-7, with D perhaps matching TRBD1 (5 bases). CDR3 size: 13 residues. Trimming pared 1 base from V and 6 bases from J, leaving 10 bases between. Per the germline V gene, CDR1 is SGHNT and CDR2 is YENEEA. The CDR3 nucleotides read TGTGCCAGCAGCTTAGGGGTAGGGGCCGAGCAGTACTTC. Translated, it gives CASSLGVGAEQYF.

The gene calls are TRBV9 and TRBJ2-1, with TRBD2 identical over 9 bases. Germline CDR1 SGDLS, CDR2 YYNGEE. The CDR3 spans 16 residues. Losses at the gene ends were 0 bases for V and 5 bases for J; bases not matched to a gene: 6. CDR3 bases: TGTGCCAGCAGCGTAGCTAGCGGGAAGCAGAACAATGAGCAGTTCTTC. Translated, it gives CASSVASGKQNNEQFF.

This chain links TRBV3-1 (or the pseudogene TRBV3-2) with TRBJ2-3; 8 bases fit TRBD1. CDR3 length: 14 residues. Germline V gene sequence: CDR1 LGHDT, CDR2 YNNKEL (reference sequence). Trimming removed 0 bases from V and 6 bases from J; junction bases left unmatched: 2. CDR3 DNA: TGTGCCAGCAGCCAAGAGACAGGGGTGGATACGCAGTATTTT. Protein sequence: CASSQETGVDTQYF.

This chain uses TRBV3-1 (or the pseudogene TRBV3-2) with TRBJ2-5; 8 bases agree with TRBD2. The CDR3 spans 15 residues. Trimming took 4 bases from V and 5 from J; bases not matched to a gene: 9. The germline V gene has CDR1 LGHDT and CDR2 YNNKEL (reference sequence). In DNA form, the CDR3 reads TGTGCCAGCAGCCTAGACGGACTAGCCCAGGAGACCCAGTACTTC. This codes for CASSLDGLAQETQYF.

The chain recombines TRBV29-1 with TRBJ2-1; D gene ambiguous. The CDR3 extends over 10 amino acids. Germline V gene data show CDR1 as SQVTM and CDR2 as ANQGSEA. V was clipped by 4 bases and J by 7 bases, with 5 bases between them. CDR3 nucleotides: TGCAGCGTTGGGGATAATGAGCAGTTCTTC. The encoded protein is CSVGDNEQFF.

This rearrangement joins TRBV27 to TRBJ2-7; 7 bases map to TRBD2. CDR1 is MNHEY and CDR2 is SMNVEV in the germline V gene (reference sequence). With V trimmed by 5 bases and J by 0 bases, 10 bases remained unmatched. This CDR3 contains 16 residues. DNA of the CDR3: TGTGCCAGCAGTACCCTCACTAGCGAGAGCTCCTACGAGCAGTACTTC. Translation: CASSTLTSESSYEQYF.

V is TRBV2 and J is TRBJ1-1; D uncertain. Germline lookup yields CDR1 SNHLY and CDR2 FYNNEI. The CDR3 loop spans 13 amino acids. V gave up 6 bases and J gave up 1 base, with 9 bases separating them. The CDR3 DNA reads TGTGCCAGCAGCTTAACCAGGAACACTGAAGCTTTCTTT. Protein sequence: CASSLTRNTEAFF.

The chain links TRBV5-4 to TRBJ2-2, with D tentatively TRBD1 or TRBD2 (5 bases each). The length of the CDR3 is 17 residues. V lost 0 bases and J 4 bases, leaving 16 bases between the germline ends. Germline V CDR1 and CDR2: SGHNT, YYREEE (reference sequence). CDR3 sequence: CASSLAAWGMGTGELFF. CDR3 DNA: TGTGCCAGCAGCTTGGCCGCGTGGGGGATGGGCACCGGGGAGCTGTTTTTT.

The CDR3 nucleotides read TGTGCCAGCAGCGCCACAGGGGGCGCAGGTACCGGGGAGCTGTTTTTT. Translation: CASSATGGAGTGELFF. The rearrangement uses TRBV7-2 and TRBJ2-2, with 9 bases that match TRBD1. The CDR3 has 16 residues. V trimming: 5 bases; J trimming: 5 bases; junction bases outside the gene matches: 9. Germline V gene lookup returns CDR1 SGHTA and CDR2 FQGNSA.

This chain connects TRBV27 to TRBJ1-2; D unclear. Looked up from germline, CDR1 is MNHEY and CDR2 is SMNVEV (reference sequence). This CDR3 is 12 amino acids long. V dropped 8 bases and J dropped 5 bases, with 12 bases sitting between them. The CDR3 sequence: CASVDPSYGYTF. The CDR3 DNA reads as TGTGCCAGCGTAGACCCATCGTATGGCTACACCTTC.

This clone was picked up one time. This chain joins TRBV7-2 and TRBJ1-1; 9 nucleotides match TRBD1. The CDR3 is 14 residues long. V shed 3 bases and J 5 bases; nucleotides not matched to a gene: 4. Germline assignment: CDR1 SGHTA and CDR2 FQGNSA. The CDR3 DNA sequence: TGTGCCAGCAGCTTTCAGGACAGGGGAACTGAAGCTTTCTTT. Translated, it gives CASSFQDRGTEAFF.